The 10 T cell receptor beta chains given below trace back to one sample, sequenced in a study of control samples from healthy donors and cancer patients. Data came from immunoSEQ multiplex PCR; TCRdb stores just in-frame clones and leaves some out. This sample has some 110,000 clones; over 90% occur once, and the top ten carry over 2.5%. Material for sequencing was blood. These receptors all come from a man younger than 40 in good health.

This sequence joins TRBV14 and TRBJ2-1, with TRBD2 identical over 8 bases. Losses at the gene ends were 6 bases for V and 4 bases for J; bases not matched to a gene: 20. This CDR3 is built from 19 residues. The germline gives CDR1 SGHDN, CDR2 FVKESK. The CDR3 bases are TGTGCCAGCAGACCAGCGGTTCGGGACGGGACTAGGGAATACAATGAGCAGTTCTTC. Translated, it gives CASRPAVRDGTREYNEQFF.

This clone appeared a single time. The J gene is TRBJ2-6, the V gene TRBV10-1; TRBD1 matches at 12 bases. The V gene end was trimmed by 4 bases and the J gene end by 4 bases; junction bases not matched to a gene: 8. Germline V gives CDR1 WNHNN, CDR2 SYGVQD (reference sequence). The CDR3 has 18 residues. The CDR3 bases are TGCGCCAGCAGTGGGGGGACAGGGGGCTGGGTGGGGGCCAACGTCCTGACTTTC. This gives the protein CASSGGTGGWVGANVLTF.

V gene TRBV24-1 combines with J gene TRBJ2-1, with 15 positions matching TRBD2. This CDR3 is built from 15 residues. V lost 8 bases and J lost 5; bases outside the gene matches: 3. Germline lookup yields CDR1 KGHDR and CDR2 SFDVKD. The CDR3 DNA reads TGTGCCACCAATGGACTAGCGGGGGGGAACAATGAGCAGTTCTTC. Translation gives CATNGLAGGNNEQFF.

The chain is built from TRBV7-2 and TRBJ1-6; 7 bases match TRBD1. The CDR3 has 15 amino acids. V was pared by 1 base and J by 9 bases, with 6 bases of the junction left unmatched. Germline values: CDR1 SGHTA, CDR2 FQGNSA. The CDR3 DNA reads TGTGCCAGCAGCTTAGGGGGCAGGGGGTTTTCACCCCTCCACTTT. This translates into CASSLGGRGFSPLHF.

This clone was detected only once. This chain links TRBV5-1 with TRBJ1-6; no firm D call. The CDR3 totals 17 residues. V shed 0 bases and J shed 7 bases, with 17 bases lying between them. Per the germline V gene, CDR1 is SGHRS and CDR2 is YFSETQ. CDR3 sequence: CASSLGALGPQNSPLHF. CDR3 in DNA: TGCGCCAGCAGCTTGGGGGCCCTGGGTCCTCAGAATTCACCCCTCCACTTT.

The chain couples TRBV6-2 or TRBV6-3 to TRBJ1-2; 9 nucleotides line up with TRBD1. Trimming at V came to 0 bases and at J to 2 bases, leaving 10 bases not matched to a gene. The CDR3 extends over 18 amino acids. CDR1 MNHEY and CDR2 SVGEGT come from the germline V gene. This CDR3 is CASSYSATGGSTNYGYTF. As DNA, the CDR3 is TGTGCCAGCAGTTACTCAGCAACAGGGGGCTCGACCAACTATGGCTACACCTTC.

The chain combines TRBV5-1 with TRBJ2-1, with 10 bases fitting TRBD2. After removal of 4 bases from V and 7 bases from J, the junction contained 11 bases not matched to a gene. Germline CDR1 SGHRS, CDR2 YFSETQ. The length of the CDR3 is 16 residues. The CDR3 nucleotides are TGCGCCAGCAGCCAAAGAGCGGGGGGGCAAGGGAATGAGCAGTTCTTC. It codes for CASSQRAGGQGNEQFF.

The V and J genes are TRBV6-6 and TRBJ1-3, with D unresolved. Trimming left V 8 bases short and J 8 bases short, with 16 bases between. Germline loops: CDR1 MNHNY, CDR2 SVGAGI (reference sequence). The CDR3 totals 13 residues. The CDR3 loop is CASQSQRPDTIYF. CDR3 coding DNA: TGTGCCAGCCAATCTCAACGGCCAGACACCATATATTTT.

DNA of the CDR3: TGTGCCACCAGTAGCCGCGGGCGGGGGGAAGAGACCCAGTACTTC. Protein product: CATSSRGRGEETQYF. This sequence joins TRBV24-1 and TRBJ2-5; 8 bases line up with TRBD2. Germline CDR1 reads KGHDR; CDR2 reads SFDVKD. This CDR3 contains 15 residues. With V trimmed by 6 bases and J by 3 bases, 8 bases remained unmatched.

The DNA for the CDR3 is TGTGCCAGCAGCGTAGTCGAACAGGGGGCAGGGACTGAAGCTTTCTTT. Encoded protein: CASSVVEQGAGTEAFF. The chain combines TRBV9 with TRBJ1-1; the match to TRBD1 covers 9 bases. Germline values: CDR1 SGDLS, CDR2 YYNGEE. This CDR3 spans 16 amino acids. V lost 0 bases and J lost 5; bases outside the gene matches: 8.